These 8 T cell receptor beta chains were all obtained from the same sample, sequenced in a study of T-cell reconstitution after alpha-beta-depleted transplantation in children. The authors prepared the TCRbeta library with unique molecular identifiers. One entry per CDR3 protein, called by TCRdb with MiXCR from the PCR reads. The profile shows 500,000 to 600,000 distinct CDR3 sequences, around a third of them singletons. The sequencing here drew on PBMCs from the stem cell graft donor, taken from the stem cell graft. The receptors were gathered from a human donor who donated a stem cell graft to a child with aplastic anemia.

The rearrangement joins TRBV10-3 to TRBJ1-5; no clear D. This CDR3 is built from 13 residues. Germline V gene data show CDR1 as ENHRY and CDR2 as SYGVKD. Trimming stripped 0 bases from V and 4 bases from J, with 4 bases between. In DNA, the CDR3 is TGTGCCATCAGTGAGTCTTTTAATCAGCCCCAGCATTTT. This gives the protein CAISESFNQPQHF.

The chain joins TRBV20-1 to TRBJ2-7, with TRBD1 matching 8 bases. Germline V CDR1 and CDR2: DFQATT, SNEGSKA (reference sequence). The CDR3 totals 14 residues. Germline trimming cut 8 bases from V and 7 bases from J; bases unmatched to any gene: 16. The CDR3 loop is CSPLEVQGAREQYF. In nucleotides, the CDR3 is TGCAGTCCGCTAGAGGTGCAGGGGGCGCGGGAGCAGTACTTC.

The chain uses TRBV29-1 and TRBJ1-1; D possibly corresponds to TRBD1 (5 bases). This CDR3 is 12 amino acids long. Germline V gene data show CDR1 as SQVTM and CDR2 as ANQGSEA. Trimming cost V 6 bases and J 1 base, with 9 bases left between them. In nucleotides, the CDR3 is TGCAGCGTAGGACACCCGAACACTGAAGCTTTCTTT. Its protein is CSVGHPNTEAFF.

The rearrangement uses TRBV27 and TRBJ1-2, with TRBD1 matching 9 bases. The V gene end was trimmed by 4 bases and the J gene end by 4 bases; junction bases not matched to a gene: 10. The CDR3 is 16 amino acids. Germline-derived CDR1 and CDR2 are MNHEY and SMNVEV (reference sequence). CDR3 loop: CASSSSGQGRIYGYTF. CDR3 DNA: TGTGCCAGCAGTTCTTCCGGACAGGGGAGGATCTATGGCTACACCTTC.

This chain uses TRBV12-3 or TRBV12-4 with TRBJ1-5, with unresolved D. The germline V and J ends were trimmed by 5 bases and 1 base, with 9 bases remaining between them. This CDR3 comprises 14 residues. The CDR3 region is CASSPALSNQPQHF. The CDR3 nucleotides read TGTGCCAGCAGTCCAGCCTTGAGCAATCAGCCCCAGCATTTT.

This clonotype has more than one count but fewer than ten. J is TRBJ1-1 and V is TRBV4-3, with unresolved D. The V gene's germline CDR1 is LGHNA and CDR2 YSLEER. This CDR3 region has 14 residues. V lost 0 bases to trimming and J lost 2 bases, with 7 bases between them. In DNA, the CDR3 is TGCGCCAGCAGCCAAGAAACGGGAAACACTGAAGCTTTCTTT. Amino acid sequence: CASSQETGNTEAFF.

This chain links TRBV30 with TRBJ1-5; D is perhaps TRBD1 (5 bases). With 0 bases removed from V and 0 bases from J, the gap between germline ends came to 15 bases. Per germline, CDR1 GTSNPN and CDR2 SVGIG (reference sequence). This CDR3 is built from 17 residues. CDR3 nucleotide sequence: TGTGCCTGGAGTGTATGGGGCTCTTCTTATAGCAATCAGCCCCAGCATTTT. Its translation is CAWSVWGSSYSNQPQHF.

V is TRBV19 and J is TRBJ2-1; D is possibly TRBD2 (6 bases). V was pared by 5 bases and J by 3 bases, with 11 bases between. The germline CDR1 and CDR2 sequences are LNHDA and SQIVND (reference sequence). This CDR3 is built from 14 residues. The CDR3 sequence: CASSPVADYNEQFF. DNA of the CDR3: TGTGCCAGTAGTCCAGTAGCGGACTACAATGAGCAGTTCTTC. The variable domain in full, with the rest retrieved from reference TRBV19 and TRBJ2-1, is DGGITQSPKYLFRKEGQNVTLSCEQNLNHDAMYWYRQDPGQGLRLIYYSQIVNDFQKGDIAEGYSVSREKKESFPLTVTSAQKNPTAFYLCASSPVADYNEQFFGPGTRLTVL.